Described below is a single T cell receptor (beta chain) sequence and its context. This clonotype appeared many times. The antigen it binds to is not known. No clone much larger than this one lies a single base away; base qualities are absent. V is clipped by 6 bases and J by 5 bases, and the sequence between their germline boundaries is 13 bases long. Taken from the germline V gene, the CDR1 and CDR2 loops are SNHLY and FYNNEI. Including the terminal cysteine and phenylalanine, the CDR3 comprises 14 residues. CDR3 DNA only is kept here, 42 bases in frame from base 1. This specimen comes from a study of blood T cells in healthy people across ages (dated by TCRdb to about 2015). Describing the broader study: In model experiments, template switching captured roughly one uniquely barcoded TCR beta cDNA molecule for every two T cells. Donors of different ages were randomly distributed across sequencing lanes to avoid experimental bias. The study analyzed two additional independent replicas of 1 million unique cDNA reads from the same blood draw for two donors, one aged 18 to 30 and one aged 80 or older. Four age groups were formed from the donors: young (average 16 years), middle-aged (just under 40), aged (62) and long-lived (around 82). Age-related changes in TCR beta repertoire diversity were measured in the study by deep sequencing normalized with unique cDNA molecular identifiers. The paper's findings and limits, for the study overall: Donor CMV infection status was unknown, potentially confounding age-related changes in expanded clonotypes. Compared with the aged group, more naive CD4+ T cells, fewer expanded clones and increased TCR diversity were shown by the long-lived group, suggesting age selection. Observed TCR beta diversity per million T cells fell roughly linearly with age, and a significant reduction was already apparent by age around 40. Total diversity estimates from one million sequenced T cells were considered lower bounds and underestimates. Observed TCR beta diversity correlated strongly with the percentage of naive T cells measured by flow cytometry. Conclusive comparison of naive and antigen-experienced compartments was prevented by the profiling of bulk unsorted PBMCs.

Systemically healthy Caucasian individuals from Russia, 39 in total and aged roughly 6 to 100 years, were included as donors. Ten milliliters of peripheral blood were drawn from each donor into EDTA-treated Vacutainer tubes. PBMCs were isolated by Ficoll-Paque density-gradient centrifugation, with at least 7 million obtained per sample. Total RNA was extracted from PBMCs with Trizol reagent, with at least 6 micrograms obtained per sample. For every donor, flow cytometry on a PBMC aliquot measured the percentage of naive CD45RAhigh/CD27high T cells. The library was built by means of 5' RACE. The instrument was an Illumina HiSeq 2500. A second PCR of roughly 6 to 11 cycles was run with a J-beta primer mix and a sample-barcoded 5' primer. A unique molecular identifier was introduced onto each TCR beta cDNA molecule by a template-switch 5' adaptor carrying 12 random nucleotides. Each sample yielded at least 2.5 million CDR3-containing paired-end reads. First-strand cDNA was synthesized from all RNA with the Mint cDNA synthesis kit, primed by a TRBC-specific oligonucleotide. After uracil-DNA glycosylase treatment, a first 18-cycle PCR used universal primers M1SS and BC2_uni_R on all cDNA. The study's processing was this. For normalization, 1 million high-quality reads, each with a distinct molecular identifier, were randomly selected from each sample. Reads sharing molecular identifiers were discarded rather than binned into consensus sequences. CDR3 identification, clonotype clustering and error correction used MiTCR with a Q25 quality threshold and the strictest error-elimination algorithm. A nonparametric unseen species model using Euler transformation provided a lower-bound estimate of total TCR beta diversity. TCRdb took the public reads, trimmed them with fastp at Q25, ran MiXCR for clone calling and kept in-frame beta chains. Rows with a matching CDR3 protein are joined into one entry that keeps the most common DNA and genes. TCRdb, rather than the study authors, made the V and J calls. The sample table contains about 640,000 distinct CDR3 sequences; only one count was recorded for approximately 30% of them. About a sixth of the sample lies in the top ten.

Source material: blood. The TCR sequence derives from a woman older than 75 in good health. The sequence links TRBV2 to TRBJ1-4, with TRBD1 perhaps the D gene, on 6 matching bases. The encoded CDR3 is CASSGRQANEKLFF. The DNA is TGTGCCAGCAGCGGACGACAGGCAAATGAAAAACTGTTTTTT.